These 30 T cell receptor beta chains originate from one sample sequenced in a study of shared clonotypes between healthy human individuals. Sequencing was performed with immunoSEQ multiplex PCR; in TCRdb, only in-frame clones are kept and a portion is missing. The data show around 2,000,000 clones, with about 95% seen just once and under 1.5% held by the top ten. As defined, naive CD8 cells were CD45RO-negative and positively selected for CCR7, with terminally differentiated effector memory CD45RA+ cells excluded. The sample comprised naive CD8+ T cells sorted from blood. Source of these receptors: a man between 18 and 35 years old in good health.

This chain connects TRBV10-1 to TRBJ2-7; 8 nucleotides agree with TRBD2. After removal of 3 bases from V and 5 bases from J, the junction contained 6 bases not matched to a gene. CDR3 length: 14 residues. Germline values: CDR1 WNHNN, CDR2 SYGVQD (reference sequence). CDR3 DNA sequence: TGCGCCAGCAGTGAAGCGGGGGCAATGGACGAGCAGTACTTC. This encodes CASSEAGAMDEQYF.

The V gene is TRBV5-6, the J gene TRBJ2-5; no reliable D call. The J call may be faulty, since TRBJ2-7 better matches the DNA end. Germline assignment: CDR1 SGHDT and CDR2 YYEEEE. The CDR3 covers 14 residues. CDR3 in amino acids: CASSLAVQTYEQYF. As DNA, the CDR3 is TGTGCCAGCAGCTTGGCTGTGCAGACCTACGAGCAGTACTTC.

This sequence joins TRBV27 and TRBJ2-7, with 12 bases aligning to TRBD1. This CDR3 is built from 15 residues. Per germline, CDR1 MNHEY and CDR2 SMNVEV (reference sequence). With 5 bases clipped from V and 7 bases from J, the junction kept 9 bases outside the gene matches. The CDR3 is CASSPGGQGAREQYF. CDR3 nucleotides: TGTGCCAGCAGTCCAGGGGGACAGGGGGCACGAGAGCAGTACTTC.

This chain links TRBV4-1 with TRBJ2-1; 8 bases line up with TRBD2. The CDR3 is 16 amino acids. The germline V gene has CDR1 MGHRA and CDR2 YSYEKL. Germline trimming cut 1 base from V and 6 bases from J; bases unmatched to any gene: 8. The CDR3, as DNA: TGCGCCAGCAGCCAAGTTCCAGCGGGGGACCTCAATGAGCAGTTCTTC. This translates into CASSQVPAGDLNEQFF.

CDR3 DNA sequence: TGCGCCAGCCTAGCTTCTCAAGAGACCCAGTACTTC. As protein: CASLASQETQYF. The genes are TRBV10-1 and TRBJ2-5, with D possibly TRBD2 on 5 matching bases. Trimming cost V 8 bases and J 2 bases, with 9 bases left between them. The length of the CDR3 is 12 residues. Germline V CDR1 and CDR2: WNHNN, SYGVQD (reference sequence).

The chain combines TRBV11-2 with TRBJ2-2; 7 bases are a match to TRBD1. Germline loops: CDR1 SGHAT, CDR2 FQNNGV. The CDR3 has 16 residues. Losses at the gene ends were 5 bases for V and 3 bases for J; bases not matched to a gene: 9. Here the CDR3 DNA reads TGTGCCAGCAGCCCCGGGACAGAAATTTACACCGGGGAGCTGTTTTTT. This translates into CASSPGTEIYTGELFF. Full variable domain (rest looked up from reference TRBV11-2 and TRBJ2-2): EAGVAQSPRYKIIEKRQSVAFWCNPISGHATLYWYQQILGQGPKLLIQFQNNGVVDDSQLPKDRFSAERLKGVDSTLKIQPAKLEDSAVYLCASSPGTEIYTGELFFGEGSRLTVL.

J is TRBJ2-7 and V is TRBV7-9; no reliable D call. The CDR3 spans 13 residues. V gave up 5 bases and J gave up 4 bases, with 12 bases separating them. Germline values: CDR1 SEHNR, CDR2 FQNEAQ (reference sequence). The CDR3 nucleotides read TGTGCCAGCAGCCTGCCCCCCAGGTACGAGCAGTACTTC. Its protein product is CASSLPPRYEQYF.

This chain joins TRBV6-4 and TRBJ2-7, with 7 bases that match TRBD1. The CDR3 runs to 16 residues. V shed 4 bases and J 7 bases; nucleotides not matched to a gene: 16. CDR1 is MRHNA, CDR2 SNTAGT, per germline. The CDR3 loop is CASSAPGQNHWGEQYF. The CDR3 DNA follows: TGTGCCAGCAGTGCTCCGGGACAGAATCATTGGGGTGAGCAGTACTTC.

The chain is built from TRBV19 and TRBJ1-1; D may be TRBD1 (5 bases). The germline V gene has CDR1 LNHDA and CDR2 SQIVND (reference sequence). Trimming shortened V by 3 bases and J by 6 bases, and 11 bases separated the two germline ends. The CDR3 is 13 amino acids. For the CDR3, the DNA is TGTGCCAGTAGTATGGCGGGGGGGGCTGAAGCTTTCTTT. As protein: CASSMAGGAEAFF.

The rearrangement uses TRBV4-3 and TRBJ2-7, with 7 bases that match TRBD2. Germline CDR1 reads LGHNA; CDR2 reads YSLEER. This CDR3 has 15 amino acids. Trimming removed 2 bases from V and 1 base from J; junction bases left unmatched: 5. The CDR3 DNA reads TGCGCCAGCAGCCAAAGCGGGATGACGTCCTACGAGCAGTACTTC. Encoded protein: CASSQSGMTSYEQYF.

The chain has TRBV4-1 and TRBJ2-7; D is perhaps TRBD1 or TRBD2 (6 bases each). The CDR3 contains 18 residues. CDR1 MGHRA and CDR2 YSYEKL come from the germline V gene. Between the trimmed V and J ends, which lost 4 bases and 5 bases, there was a span of 27 bases. CDR3 nucleotide sequence: TGCGCCAGCAGCCCAAGGGCAGGGGATCCCGGGAGTATGGACGAGCAGTACTTC. It yields the protein CASSPRAGDPGSMDEQYF.

The rearrangement joins TRBV30 to TRBJ2-1; D ambiguous. This CDR3 is 12 amino acids long. V lost 5 bases and J lost 8, with 13 bases in between. Germline values: CDR1 GTSNPN, CDR2 SVGIG (reference sequence). CDR3 loop: CAWDPPRDEQFF. DNA for the CDR3: TGTGCCTGGGATCCCCCGAGAGATGAGCAGTTCTTC.

Turning to this clone: The same CDR3 can be traced to other DNA sequences in this sample. The chain recombines TRBV11-2 with TRBJ2-7; D might be TRBD2 (5 bases). The germline V gene encodes CDR1 SGHAT and CDR2 FQNNGV. V lost 5 bases and J 2 bases, leaving 10 bases between the germline ends. This CDR3 is 13 amino acids long. The CDR3 sequence is CASSLGLAYEQYF. In nucleotides, the CDR3 is TGTGCCAGCAGCCTCGGACTGGCCTACGAGCAGTACTTC.

As regards this clone: The same CDR3 can be traced to other DNA sequences in this sample. V and J are TRBV5-4 and TRBJ2-7; D may be TRBD1 (5 bases). The CDR3 spans 14 residues. Germline CDR1 SGHNT, CDR2 YYREEE (reference sequence). V lost 0 bases to trimming and J lost 1 base, with 8 bases between them. CDR3 sequence reads: CASSLVQGSYEQYF. The DNA for the CDR3 is TGTGCCAGCAGCTTGGTGCAGGGTTCCTACGAGCAGTACTTC.

This chain uses TRBV4-1 with TRBJ2-1; 7 bases fit TRBD1. The junction had 15 bases not matched to a gene; V was cut back by 3 bases and J by 7 bases. From germline, CDR1 is MGHRA and CDR2 YSYEKL. The CDR3 extends over 17 amino acids. CDR3 residues: CASSQQLERQGSNEQFF. The DNA for the CDR3 is TGCGCCAGCAGCCAGCAATTAGAGAGACAGGGAAGTAATGAGCAGTTCTTC.

This clone was observed a handful of times. V is TRBV15 and J is TRBJ1-1; no firm D call. The length of the CDR3 is 12 residues. V lost 3 bases to trimming and J lost 0 bases, with 2 bases between them. Per germline, CDR1 LNHNV and CDR2 YYDKDF (reference sequence). CDR3 nucleotides: TGTGCCACCAGCAGGCTGAACACTGAAGCTTTCTTT. This codes for CATSRLNTEAFF.

The V and J genes are TRBV29-1 and TRBJ2-3, with a tentative D call TRBD2 (7 bases). This CDR3 is built from 14 residues. CDR1 and CDR2 from the germline V gene are SQVTM and ANQGSEA. Trimming shortened V by 6 bases and J by 1 base, and 14 bases separated the two germline ends. The CDR3 DNA follows: TGCAGCGTAGGGGGGGTACAGGGCACAGATACGCAGTATTTT. Protein product: CSVGGVQGTDTQYF.

The genes are TRBV7-9 and TRBJ1-2; 8 nucleotides agree with TRBD1. The germline V gene has CDR1 SEHNR and CDR2 FQNEAQ (reference sequence). V dropped 6 bases and J dropped 0; count of bases not matched to a gene: 18. The CDR3 runs to 19 residues. As DNA, the CDR3 is TGTGCCAGCAGACTGGGGCCCCAGGGGGCATACCAATCTAACTATGGCTACACCTTC. It codes for CASRLGPQGAYQSNYGYTF.

This rearrangement joins TRBV28 to TRBJ1-3; D gene uncertain. V gave up 0 bases and J gave up 4 bases, with 25 bases separating them. The CDR3 extends over 20 amino acids. CDR1 and CDR2 from the germline V gene are MDHEN and SYDVKM. The CDR3 DNA reads TGTGCCAGCAGTTTATGGGGCGAGGAGGGCCTACCGTCTCTGGGAAACACCATATATTTT. Its protein product is CASSLWGEEGLPSLGNTIYF.

The chain couples TRBV6-5 to TRBJ1-4; D is ambiguous. The CDR3 is made up of 16 amino acids. Germline CDR1 MNHEY, CDR2 SVGAGI. V was shortened by 2 bases and J by 0 bases, with 10 bases between the two germline ends. The DNA of the CDR3 is TGTGCCAGCAGTTACGGTGGGGAGGCAACTAATGAAAAACTGTTTTTT. It encodes CASSYGGEATNEKLFF.

The V call is TRBV6-6, the J call TRBJ2-5; 9 bases map to TRBD2. The CDR3 runs to 15 residues. Germline-derived CDR1 and CDR2 are MNHNY and SVGAGI (reference sequence). The ends lost 5 bases at V and 8 bases at J; junction bases unmatched: 12. Written as DNA, the CDR3 is TGTGCCAGCAGTGCCTATAGCGGGGGCCCGGAAACCCAGTACTTC. This codes for CASSAYSGGPETQYF.

The V and J genes are TRBV4-1 and TRBJ2-5, with 12 bases fitting TRBD2. The V segment lost 4 bases and the J segment 4 bases; nucleotides outside the gene matches: 4. The CDR3 has 15 residues. Germline CDR1 is MGHRA and CDR2 is YSYEKL. Here the CDR3 DNA reads TGCGCCAGCAGCCGAACTAGCGGGGGGTTAGAGACCCAGTACTTC. It is translated as CASSRTSGGLETQYF.

This chain joins TRBV19 and TRBJ2-7; D gene unclear. The CDR3 has 14 residues. V was clipped by 3 bases and J by 2 bases, with 11 bases between them. Germline CDR1 LNHDA, CDR2 SQIVND (reference sequence). CDR3 loop: CASSISPSTYEQYF. In DNA, the CDR3 is TGTGCCAGTAGTATCAGTCCAAGCACCTACGAGCAGTACTTC.

As to this clone: The sample has other DNA sequences that encode this CDR3 too. This rearrangement joins TRBV6-5 to TRBJ2-2, with D possibly matching TRBD2 (7 bases). The V gene's germline CDR1 is MNHEY and CDR2 SVGAGI. There are 15 residues in the CDR3. V was shortened by 6 bases and J by 4 bases, with 15 bases between the two germline ends. The CDR3 reads CASSYGLGGTGELFF. CDR3 nucleotide sequence: TGTGCCAGCAGCTACGGACTAGGGGGCACCGGGGAGCTGTTTTTT.

J is TRBJ2-1 and V is TRBV9, with 13 bases aligning to TRBD2. Per the germline V gene, CDR1 is SGDLS and CDR2 is YYNGEE. V shed 4 bases, J shed 6 bases, and the junction held 10 bases outside the gene matches. The CDR3 runs 17 residues. The CDR3 spells CASSPGPGTSGINEQFF. The DNA for the CDR3 is TGTGCCAGCAGCCCGGGCCCCGGGACTAGCGGGATCAATGAGCAGTTCTTC.

CDR3 region: CAWSTGDGTDTQYF. Written as DNA, the CDR3 is TGTGCCTGGAGCACAGGGGACGGCACAGATACGCAGTATTTT. The chain has TRBV30 and TRBJ2-3, with 7 nucleotides matching TRBD1. Germline trimming cut 3 bases from V and 1 base from J; bases unmatched to any gene: 4. CDR3 length: 14 residues. Germline V gene sequence: CDR1 GTSNPN, CDR2 SVGIG (reference sequence).

This clone was found a few times. V and J are TRBV7-2 and TRBJ2-3, with D unclear. Germline loops: CDR1 SGHTA, CDR2 FQGNSA. Trimming pared 6 bases from V and 0 bases from J, leaving 10 bases between. The CDR3 totals 14 residues. This chain's CDR3 is CASRLISSTDTQYF. CDR3 nucleotides: TGTGCCAGCAGGTTGATCTCTAGCACAGATACGCAGTATTTT.

The V and J genes are TRBV5-1 and TRBJ2-2; perhaps TRBD1 as D (6 bases). Per the germline V gene, CDR1 is SGHRS and CDR2 is YFSETQ. Trimming took off 4 bases at V and 0 bases at J, with 16 bases between the two ends. This CDR3 has 17 residues. The CDR3 sequence: CASSGGPIGANTGELFF. CDR3 in DNA: TGCGCCAGCAGCGGGGGCCCGATTGGGGCGAACACCGGGGAGCTGTTTTTT. The variable domain in full, with the rest retrieved from reference TRBV5-1 and TRBJ2-2, is KAGVTQTPRYLIKTRGQQVTLSCSPISGHRSVSWYQQTPGQGLQFLFEYFSETQRNKGNFPGRFSGRQFSNSRSEMNVSTLELGDSALYLCASSGGPIGANTGELFFGEGSRLTVL.

Comments on this clone: One end of the junction is discordant with germline, which a read error may explain. The chain is built from TRBV7-9 and TRBJ2-7, with 9 bases that match TRBD1. The CDR3 sequence is 14 residues long. Germline CDR1 is SEHNR and CDR2 is FQNEAQ (reference sequence). The CDR3 DNA sequence: TGTGCCAGCAGCCTAGCCGGACAGGGGTTCGAGCAGTACTTC. Translating it yields CASSLAGQGFEQYF.

The chain links TRBV7-9 to TRBJ2-7, with 7 bases matching TRBD1. Germline lookup yields CDR1 SEHNR and CDR2 FQNEAQ (reference sequence). V lost 3 bases and J lost 4; bases outside the gene matches: 9. The CDR3 consists of 15 residues. CDR3 nucleotides: TGTGCCAGCAGCTTTGCTCAGGGGGACCTTTACGAGCAGTACTTC. The encoded protein is CASSFAQGDLYEQYF.